Listed here are 18 T cell receptor beta chains from one sample, sequenced in a study of graft-versus-host responses after intestinal transplantation. Produced via immunoSEQ multiplex PCR; TCRdb's table is partial and in-frame only. The sample includes under 100,000 clones, over 80% of them seen just once. Their antigens are not known. Sequenced material: unstimulated CD8+ T cells sorted from spleen or lymph node cells, taken before transplant. The receptor source for this set is a human donor who was the organ donor for an intestinal transplant.

The V call is TRBV19, the J call TRBJ1-5, with D unclear. Germline CDR1 is LNHDA and CDR2 is SQIVND (reference sequence). Between the trimmed V and J ends, which lost 3 bases and 8 bases, there was a span of 11 bases. CDR3 length equals 13 residues. As DNA, the CDR3 is TGTGCCAGTAGTATGATCCTGTCGGAGCCCCAGCATTTT. This sequence encodes CASSMILSEPQHF. Full variable domain (remainder filled in from reference TRBV19 and TRBJ1-5): DGGITQSPKYLFRKEGQNVTLSCEQNLNHDAMYWYRQDPGQGLRLIYYSQIVNDFQKGDIAEGYSVSREKKESFPLTVTSAQKNPTAFYLCASSMILSEPQHFGDGTRLSIL.

The V gene is TRBV6-5, the J gene TRBJ1-1; D is undetermined. Trimming cost V 0 bases and J 1 base, with 6 bases left between them. The CDR3 runs to 14 residues. CDR1 MNHEY and CDR2 SVGAGI come from the germline V gene. The CDR3 is CASSYSSKNTEAFF. In DNA, the CDR3 is TGTGCCAGCAGTTACTCGAGCAAGAACACTGAAGCTTTCTTT.

This chain uses TRBV5-4 with TRBJ2-2; D ambiguous. Germline CDR1 is SGHNT and CDR2 is YYREEE (reference sequence). Trimming removed 4 bases at V and 0 bases at J, with 7 bases between. The CDR3 spans 14 residues. DNA of the CDR3: TGTGCCAGCAGCGAATCTACGAACACCGGGGAGCTGTTTTTT. Its protein product is CASSESTNTGELFF.

This rearrangement joins TRBV28 to TRBJ1-4; 7 bases fit TRBD1. This CDR3 is built from 14 residues. CDR1 and CDR2 from the germline V gene are MDHEN and SYDVKM. The trim removed 8 bases at V and 4 bases at J, leaving 7 bases unmatched. CDR3 protein: CASGGGTDNEKLFF. CDR3 DNA: TGTGCCAGCGGTGGGGGGACAGATAATGAAAAACTGTTTTTT. Full variable domain (rest looked up from reference TRBV28 and TRBJ1-4): DVKVTQSSRYLVKRTGEKVFLECVQDMDHENMFWYRQDPGLGLRLIYFSYDVKMKEKGDIPEGYSVSREKKERFSLILESASTNQTSMYLCASGGGTDNEKLFFGSGTQLSVL.

This clone appeared a few times. This sequence joins TRBV5-6 and TRBJ2-7, with 10 positions matching TRBD2. Trimming took 0 bases from V and 4 from J; bases not matched to a gene: 16. CDR1 and CDR2 (germline): SGHDT, YYEEEE. The CDR3 runs 19 residues. The chain's CDR3 is CASSLGRGRSGLASYEQYF. In DNA form, the CDR3 reads TGTGCCAGCAGCTTGGGTCGGGGACGTTCGGGACTAGCGTCGTACGAGCAGTACTTC.

This clone was seen just once. The V and J genes are TRBV11-2 and TRBJ2-7, with 9 bases fitting TRBD1. Losses at the gene ends were 5 bases for V and 3 bases for J; bases not matched to a gene: 5. The CDR3 has 14 residues. Germline lookup yields CDR1 SGHAT and CDR2 FQNNGV. CDR3 loop: CASSPGTGNYEQYF. DNA of the CDR3: TGTGCCAGCAGCCCCGGGACAGGGAACTACGAGCAGTACTTC.

This clone appeared a single time. The chain links TRBV5-1 to TRBJ2-3; 7 bases agree with TRBD1. J gave up 4 bases and V 0 bases, and 5 bases lay outside the gene matches. Germline-derived CDR1 and CDR2 are SGHRS and YFSETQ. The CDR3 covers 15 residues. The CDR3 spells CASSLGATGSDTQYF. The CDR3 nucleotides read TGCGCCAGCAGCTTGGGGGCGACAGGGTCAGATACGCAGTATTTT. Full variable domain (rest looked up from reference TRBV5-1 and TRBJ2-3): KAGVTQTPRYLIKTRGQQVTLSCSPISGHRSVSWYQQTPGQGLQFLFEYFSETQRNKGNFPGRFSGRQFSNSRSEMNVSTLELGDSALYLCASSLGATGSDTQYFGPGTRLTVL.

The chain is built from TRBV4-2 and TRBJ1-1; D is unresolved. The germline V gene encodes CDR1 LGHNA and CDR2 YNFKEQ. Trimming stripped 0 bases from V and 3 bases from J, with 8 bases between. CDR3 length: 14 residues. In DNA form, the CDR3 reads TGTGCCAGCAGCCAAGACAGGTCCGACACTGAAGCTTTCTTT. It specifies CASSQDRSDTEAFF.

CDR3 DNA: TGTGCCAGCAGCGGCGACAGGGATTTCGCCGAGCAGTACTTC. Its translation is CASSGDRDFAEQYF. The chain uses TRBV9 and TRBJ2-7; 7 bases agree with TRBD1. V gave up 3 bases and J gave up 6 bases; unmatched junction bases: 9. Germline-derived CDR1 and CDR2 are SGDLS and YYNGEE. The CDR3 runs 14 residues.

The chain employs TRBV11-3 and TRBJ2-5; TRBD1 is a possible D gene (7 bases). This CDR3 is 19 amino acids long. Germline CDR1 SGHNT, CDR2 YENEEA. V was pared by 5 bases and J by 5 bases, with 30 bases between. The CDR3 DNA sequence: TGTGCCAGCAGCCCCAACCCGCGGGGTACAGGGGCAATCCCGGAGACCCAGTACTTC. Its translation: CASSPNPRGTGAIPETQYF.

The chain has TRBV27 and TRBJ1-2, with D unclear. V lost 5 bases, J lost 8 bases, and 15 bases lay in between. The CDR3 consists of 13 residues. From germline, CDR1 is MNHEY and CDR2 SMNVEV (reference sequence). The CDR3 DNA follows: TGTGCCAGCAGTCCCAGAGACTCCCCCGGCTACACCTTC. Its translation: CASSPRDSPGYTF.

This clone came up once. This rearrangement joins TRBV21-1 to TRBJ2-3; the table assigns TRBD1, which was not confirmed against the DNA. TRBV21-1 is assigned pseudogene status. The CDR3 loop spans 13 amino acids. Here the CDR3 DNA reads TGTGCCAGCAGCCCGAGGGACAGGGTGACGCAGTATTTT. Its protein product is CASSPRDRVTQYF.

The chain couples TRBV4-1 to TRBJ1-2; 11 bases are shared with TRBD1. Trimming at V came to 4 bases and at J to 5 bases, leaving 9 bases not matched to a gene. Germline CDR1 MGHRA, CDR2 YSYEKL. CDR3 length: 16 residues. CDR3 DNA sequence: TGCGCCAGCAGCCCGAGGGGACAGGGGGGGATTTATGGCTACACCTTC. As protein: CASSPRGQGGIYGYTF.

The chain uses TRBV11-2 and TRBJ2-5; 8 bases match TRBD1. Trimming removed 0 bases from V and 5 bases from J; junction bases left unmatched: 2. This CDR3 is 14 amino acids long. CDR1 SGHAT and CDR2 FQNNGV come from the germline V gene. The CDR3 region has the DNA TGTGCCAGCAGCTTAGATCCAGGGGGCGAGACCCAGTACTTC. The encoded protein is CASSLDPGGETQYF.

V usage is TRBV27 and J usage is TRBJ2-6; weak D call: TRBD2 (6 bases). Germline CDR1 MNHEY, CDR2 SMNVEV (reference sequence). Trimming pared 3 bases from V and 4 bases from J, leaving 10 bases between. The CDR3 has 15 residues. This CDR3 is CASSFMAGGANVLTF. CDR3 in DNA: TGTGCCAGCAGTTTTATGGCGGGGGGGGCCAACGTCCTGACTTTC.

V usage is TRBV11-2 and J usage is TRBJ1-1; maybe TRBD1 (5 bases). V lost 7 bases to trimming and J lost 5 bases, with 23 bases between them. There are 16 residues in the CDR3. Germline CDR1 SGHAT, CDR2 FQNNGV. The CDR3 DNA reads as TGTGCCAGCACCCGCCACGGGGGTTTACGAGGAACTGAAGCTTTCTTT. This sequence encodes CASTRHGGLRGTEAFF.

The J gene is TRBJ2-7, the V gene TRBV13, with a tentative D call TRBD1 (7 bases). Per germline, CDR1 PRHDT and CDR2 FYEKMQ (reference sequence). The length of the CDR3 is 17 residues. V was pared by 3 bases and J by 5 bases, with 23 bases between. CDR3 sequence: CASSFFGAGGMTHEQYF. The CDR3 nucleotides are TGTGCCAGCAGCTTCTTTGGGGCAGGGGGGATGACCCACGAGCAGTACTTC.

This chain connects TRBV4-2 to TRBJ2-1; 11 bases match TRBD2. With V trimmed by 3 bases and J by 2 bases, 3 bases remained unmatched. Germline CDR1 is LGHNA and CDR2 is YNFKEQ. The CDR3 is made up of 16 amino acids. CDR3 nucleotide sequence: TGTGCCAGCAGCCAGGAGACTAGCGGGACCTACAATGAGCAGTTCTTC. Its translation is CASSQETSGTYNEQFF.